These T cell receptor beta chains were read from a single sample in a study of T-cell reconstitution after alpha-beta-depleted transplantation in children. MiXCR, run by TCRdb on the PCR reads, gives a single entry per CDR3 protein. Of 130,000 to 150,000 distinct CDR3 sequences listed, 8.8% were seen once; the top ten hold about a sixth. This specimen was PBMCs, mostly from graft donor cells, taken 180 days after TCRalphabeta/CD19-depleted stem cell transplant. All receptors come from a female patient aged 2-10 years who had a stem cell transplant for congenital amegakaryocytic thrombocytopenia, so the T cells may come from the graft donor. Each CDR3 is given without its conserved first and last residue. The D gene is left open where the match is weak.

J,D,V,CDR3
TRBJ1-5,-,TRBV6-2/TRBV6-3,ASSCEGRASNQPQH
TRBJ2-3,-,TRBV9,ASSSKRPSDTQY
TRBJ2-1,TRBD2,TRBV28,ASSKLAGGRVQGYEQF
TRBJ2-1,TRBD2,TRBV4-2,ASSPRERGMDNEQF
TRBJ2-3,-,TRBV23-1,ASSQSSTDTQY
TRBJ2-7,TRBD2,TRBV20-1,SARDLGLAGIEQY
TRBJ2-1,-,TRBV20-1,SARGESSYNEQF
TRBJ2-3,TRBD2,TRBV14,ASSTRPGGAGDTQY
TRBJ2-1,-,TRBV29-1,SANRNNEQF
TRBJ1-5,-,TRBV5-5,ASSSTLGKPTNQPQH
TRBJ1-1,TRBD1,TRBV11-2,ASSLDRGPEAF
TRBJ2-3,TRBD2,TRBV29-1,SVDLGLAGRTDTQY
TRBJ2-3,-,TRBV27,ASSLVVGTDTQY
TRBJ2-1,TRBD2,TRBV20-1,SVPSASGYNEQF
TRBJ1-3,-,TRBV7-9,ASSFHRDPGGNTIY
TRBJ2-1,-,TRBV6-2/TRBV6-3,ASSGSINEQF
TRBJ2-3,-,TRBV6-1,ASSKGTPLTDTQY
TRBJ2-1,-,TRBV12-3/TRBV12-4,ASEWGHEQF
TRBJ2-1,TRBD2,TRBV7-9,ASSSLAGGNEQF
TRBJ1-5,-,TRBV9,ASSVEAGLNQPQH
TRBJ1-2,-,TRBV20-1,SATDGYGYT
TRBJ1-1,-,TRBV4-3,ASSQDTFNTEAF
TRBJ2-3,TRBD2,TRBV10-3,ANSQTSGGTDTQY
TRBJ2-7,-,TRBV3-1,ASSQDFREFGYEQY
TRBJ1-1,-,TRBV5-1,ASRPVGGLNTEAF
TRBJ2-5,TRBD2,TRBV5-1,ASSTGAGGPVETQY
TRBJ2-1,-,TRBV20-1,SARESGSGYNEQF
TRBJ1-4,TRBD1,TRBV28,ASRDPGQLNEKLF
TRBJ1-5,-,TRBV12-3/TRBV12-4,ASSPVPPQH
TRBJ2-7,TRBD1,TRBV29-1,SVSGQGIEQY
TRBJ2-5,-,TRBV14,ASSKRHFQETQY
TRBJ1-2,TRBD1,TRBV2,ASRGDRANYGYT
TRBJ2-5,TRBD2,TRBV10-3,ATGLAFRETQY
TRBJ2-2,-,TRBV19,ASKLHRGTGSTGELF
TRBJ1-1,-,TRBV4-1,ASSQGRMNTEAF
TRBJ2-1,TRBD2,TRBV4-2,ASSQALTPSGTV
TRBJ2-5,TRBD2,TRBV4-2,ASSQTSGRQTQY
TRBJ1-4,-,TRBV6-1,ASSPGGNEKLF
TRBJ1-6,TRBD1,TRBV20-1,SARKKPGQGLQGSYNSPLH
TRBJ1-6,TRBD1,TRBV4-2,ASSRTGTGGHEVGNSPLH
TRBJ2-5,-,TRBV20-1,SASIRQETQY
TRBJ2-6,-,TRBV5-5,ASSLRGPNVLT
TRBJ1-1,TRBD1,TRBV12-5,ASGLTLEGRDRVMGTEAF
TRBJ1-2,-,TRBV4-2,ASSQDFSADYGYT
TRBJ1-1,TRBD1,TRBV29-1,SVAQGKTEAF
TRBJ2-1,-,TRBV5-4,ASSLVGTSYNEQF
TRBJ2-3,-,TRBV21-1,ASRYCGGNPGLWMGSADTQY
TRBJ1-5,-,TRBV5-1,ASSLDPLTGSNQPQH
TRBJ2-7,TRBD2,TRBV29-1,SASARSGTSSYEQY
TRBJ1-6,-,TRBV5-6,ASSLGTEYSALH
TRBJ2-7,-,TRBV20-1,SASPAAEQY
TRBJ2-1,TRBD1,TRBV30,AWSNGQGDNEQF
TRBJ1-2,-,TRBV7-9,ASSLDDSLEINYGYT
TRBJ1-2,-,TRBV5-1,ASSFSGYGYT
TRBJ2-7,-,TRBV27,ASSSITGHFYEQY
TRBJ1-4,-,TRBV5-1,ASSSNGGTNEKLF
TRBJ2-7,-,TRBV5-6,ASSFGVRKAGSEQY
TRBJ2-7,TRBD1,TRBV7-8,ASSLAAGTGRRYEQY
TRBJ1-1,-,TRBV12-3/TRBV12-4,ASSLRQASNTEAF
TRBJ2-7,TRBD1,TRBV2,ASIPEDLKGARYEQY